This T cell receptor beta chain was identified in a study of T cell changes during pregnancy in multiple sclerosis. Germline-derived CDR1 and CDR2 are MNHNY and SVGAGI (reference sequence). This CDR3 spans 15 amino acids. J was trimmed by 1 base and V by 5 bases; bases with no gene match: 3. The repertoire was sequenced with immunoSEQ multiplex PCR; TCRdb's copy has only in-frame clones and lacks some. Of more than 95,000 clones in the sample, under 95% were seen once. The chain is built from TRBV6-6 and TRBJ2-7, with 12 positions matching TRBD2. The sample was peripheral blood, taken after pregnancy. This clonotype was obtained from a female donor with multiple sclerosis, enrolled in a pregnancy study. The CDR3 nucleotides read TGTGCCAGCAGTACCGGGACTAGCGGGTCCTACGAGCAGTACTTC. Protein sequence: CASSTGTSGSYEQYF.